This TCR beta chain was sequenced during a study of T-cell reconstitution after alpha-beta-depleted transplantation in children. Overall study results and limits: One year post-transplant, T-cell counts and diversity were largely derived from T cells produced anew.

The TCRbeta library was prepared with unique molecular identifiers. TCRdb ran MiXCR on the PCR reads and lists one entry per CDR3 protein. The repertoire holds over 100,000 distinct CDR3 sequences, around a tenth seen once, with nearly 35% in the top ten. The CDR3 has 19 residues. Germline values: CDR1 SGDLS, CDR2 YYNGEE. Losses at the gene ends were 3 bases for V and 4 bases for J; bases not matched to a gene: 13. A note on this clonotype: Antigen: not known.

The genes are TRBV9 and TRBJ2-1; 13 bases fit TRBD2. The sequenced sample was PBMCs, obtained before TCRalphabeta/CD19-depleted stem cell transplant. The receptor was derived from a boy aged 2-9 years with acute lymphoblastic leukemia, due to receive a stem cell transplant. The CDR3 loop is CASSGPNTSGRAKYNEQFF. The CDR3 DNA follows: TGTGCCAGCAGCGGACCGAATACTAGCGGGAGGGCAAAATACAATGAGCAGTTCTTC.